A selection of T cell receptor beta chains follows, all from one sample in a study of response to subunit inactivated influenza vaccine. TCRdb used MiXCR to reprocess the RT-PCR reads, holding one entry per CDR3 protein. This sample has about 800,000 distinct CDR3 sequences, with roughly 20% found just once. The sample here was PBMCs from blood, taken less than 6 days after vaccination. These receptor sequences come from a man aged 45 to 65 who received an inactivated influenza vaccine. CDR3s include the opening cysteine and the closing phenylalanine or tryptophan. The order of the fields is J gene, CDR3 length, clone size, V gene, D gene, CDR3 protein, CDR3 DNA. The D gene is left open where the match is weak. Size values are once, few and many counts, or a class for expanded clones, and some rows have none.

>TRBJ1-1|14|-|TRBV12-3/TRBV12-4|-
CASSLALRTVEAFF
TGTGCCAGCAGTTTAGCGCTCCGGACAGTAGAAGCTTTCTTT
>TRBJ2-5|16|-|TRBV6-2/TRBV6-3|TRBD1
CASSYRTGEWSETQYF
TGTGCCAGCAGTTACCGGACAGGGGAGTGGTCGGAGACCCAGTACTTC
>TRBJ2-2|14|many|TRBV10-3|-
CAIRRESDTGELFF
TGTGCCATCAGACGGGAGTCAGACACCGGGGAGCTGTTTTTT
>TRBJ2-1|14|-|TRBV10-3|TRBD1
CAISESDRRTEQFF
TGTGCCATCAGTGAGTCGGACAGGCGGACTGAGCAGTTCTTC
>TRBJ2-1|13|few|TRBV20-1|-
CSAQGPRRGEQFF
TGCAGTGCTCAGGGACCCAGAAGGGGTGAGCAGTTCTTC
>TRBJ2-1|16|few|TRBV14|TRBD2
CASSQASGRSGNEQFF
TGTGCCAGCAGCCAAGCTAGCGGGAGATCCGGCAATGAGCAGTTCTTC
>TRBJ1-6|14|-|TRBV15|-
CATSRESGGGPLHF
TGTGCCACCAGCAGAGAGTCAGGTGGGGGACCCCTCCACTTT
>TRBJ2-3|20|-|TRBV10-3|TRBD2
CAISPGLGTSGGPSTDTQYF
TGTGCCATTTCGCCGGGATTAGGAACTAGCGGGGGCCCTAGCACAGATACGCAGTATTTT
>TRBJ2-1|15|-|TRBV5-1|-
CASSTTGTSINEQFF
TGCGCCAGCAGCACCACCGGGACGTCGATCAATGAGCAGTTCTTC
>TRBJ2-7|13|-|TRBV15|-
CATSPDRPYEQYF
TGTGCCACCAGCCCCGACAGGCCCTACGAGCAGTACTTC
>TRBJ2-7|12|many|TRBV24-1|-
CATSDRFEEQYF
TGTGCCACCAGTGACCGCTTCGAAGAGCAGTACTTC